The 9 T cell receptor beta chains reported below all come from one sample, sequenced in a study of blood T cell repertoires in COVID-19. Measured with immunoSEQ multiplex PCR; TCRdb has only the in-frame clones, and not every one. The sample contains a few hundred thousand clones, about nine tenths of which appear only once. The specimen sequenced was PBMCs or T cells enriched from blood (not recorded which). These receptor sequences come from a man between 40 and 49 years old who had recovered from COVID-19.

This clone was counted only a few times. For the CDR3, the DNA is TGTGCCAGCACGGTTAGCGGCAACTCCTACGAGCAGTACTTC. As protein: CASTVSGNSYEQYF. The gene calls are TRBV5-5 and TRBJ2-7, with D maybe TRBD2 (6 bases). Per germline, CDR1 SGHKS and CDR2 YYEKEE (reference sequence). This CDR3 has 14 amino acids. V was trimmed by 6 bases and J by 0 bases, leaving 13 bases between them.

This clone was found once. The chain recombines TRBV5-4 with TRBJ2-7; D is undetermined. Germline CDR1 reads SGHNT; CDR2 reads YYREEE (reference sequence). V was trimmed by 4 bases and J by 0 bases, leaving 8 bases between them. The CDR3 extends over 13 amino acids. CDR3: CASSMGYSYEQYF. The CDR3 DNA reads TGTGCCAGCAGCATGGGCTACTCCTACGAGCAGTACTTC.

Here the CDR3 reads CASSTGGTEAFF. For the CDR3, the DNA is TGTGCCAGCAGCACAGGGGGCACTGAAGCTTTCTTT. The chain joins TRBV7-3 to TRBJ1-1, with 8 bases matching TRBD1. This CDR3 has 12 residues. Germline V lookup: CDR1 SGHTA, CDR2 FQGTGA. J lost 4 bases, V lost 5 bases, and 0 bases had no gene match.

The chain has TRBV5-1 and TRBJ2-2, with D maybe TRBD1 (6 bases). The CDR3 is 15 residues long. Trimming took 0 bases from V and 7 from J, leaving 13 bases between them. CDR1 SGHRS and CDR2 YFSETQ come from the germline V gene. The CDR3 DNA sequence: TGCGCCAGCAGCTTGGATGGGGGCGCAGGCGGGGAGCTGTTTTTT. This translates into CASSLDGGAGGELFF.

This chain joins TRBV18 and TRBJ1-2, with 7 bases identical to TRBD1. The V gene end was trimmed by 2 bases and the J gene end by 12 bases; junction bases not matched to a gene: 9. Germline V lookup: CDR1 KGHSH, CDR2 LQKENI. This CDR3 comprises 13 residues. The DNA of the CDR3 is TGTGCCAGCTCACCAGGGGGACAGCCCGGGGACACCTTC. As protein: CASSPGGQPGDTF.

The CDR3 reads CASSLGGTDSSYEQYF. The CDR3 DNA is TGCGCCAGCAGCTTGGGGGGGACAGATAGCTCCTACGAGCAGTACTTC. This chain links TRBV5-1 with TRBJ2-7; 7 bases are a match to TRBD1. Germline V gene data show CDR1 as SGHRS and CDR2 as YFSETQ. The ends lost 0 bases at V and 0 bases at J; junction bases unmatched: 6. This CDR3 comprises 16 residues.

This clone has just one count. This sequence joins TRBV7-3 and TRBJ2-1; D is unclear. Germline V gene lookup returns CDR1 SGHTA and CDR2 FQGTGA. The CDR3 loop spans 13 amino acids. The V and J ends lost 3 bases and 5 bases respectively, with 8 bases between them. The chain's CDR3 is CASSFLAHNEQFF. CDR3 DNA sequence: TGTGCCAGCAGCTTCCTCGCGCACAATGAGCAGTTCTTC.

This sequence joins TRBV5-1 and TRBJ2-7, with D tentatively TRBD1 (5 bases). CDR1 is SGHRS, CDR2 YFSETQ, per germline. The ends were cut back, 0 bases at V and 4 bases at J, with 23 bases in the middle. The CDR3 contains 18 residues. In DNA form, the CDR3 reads TGCGCCAGCAGCTTGGGCAGGGCGGCCAGCGCGAACGTATACGAGCAGTACTTC. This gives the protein CASSLGRAASANVYEQYF.

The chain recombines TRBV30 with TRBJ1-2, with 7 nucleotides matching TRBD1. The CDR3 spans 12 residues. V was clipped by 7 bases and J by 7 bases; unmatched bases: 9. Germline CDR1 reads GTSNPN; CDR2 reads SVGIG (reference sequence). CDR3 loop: CALTGMSSGYTF. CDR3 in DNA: TGTGCCTTGACAGGGATGTCGAGTGGCTACACCTTC.